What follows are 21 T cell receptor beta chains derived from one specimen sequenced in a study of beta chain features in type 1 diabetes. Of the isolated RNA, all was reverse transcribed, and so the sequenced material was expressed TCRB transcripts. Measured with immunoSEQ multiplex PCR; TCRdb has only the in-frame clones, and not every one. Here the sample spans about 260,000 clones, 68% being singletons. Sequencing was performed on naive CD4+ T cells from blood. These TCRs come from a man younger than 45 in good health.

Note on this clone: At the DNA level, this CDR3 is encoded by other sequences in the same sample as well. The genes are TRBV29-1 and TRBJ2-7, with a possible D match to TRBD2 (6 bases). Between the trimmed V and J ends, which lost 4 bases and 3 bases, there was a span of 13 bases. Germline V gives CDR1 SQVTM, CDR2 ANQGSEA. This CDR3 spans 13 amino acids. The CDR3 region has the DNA TGCAGCGTTGGGGACTCAAGGGGCTACGAGCAGTACTTC. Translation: CSVGDSRGYEQYF.

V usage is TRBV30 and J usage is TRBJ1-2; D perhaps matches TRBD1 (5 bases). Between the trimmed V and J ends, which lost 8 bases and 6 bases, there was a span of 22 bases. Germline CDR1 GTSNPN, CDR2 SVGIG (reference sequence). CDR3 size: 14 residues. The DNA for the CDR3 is TGTGCCGGGGGACGGAGGGGATTTGATAATGGCTACACCTTC. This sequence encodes CAGGRRGFDNGYTF. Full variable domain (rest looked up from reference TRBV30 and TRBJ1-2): SQTIHQWPATLVQPVGSPLSLECTVEGTSNPNLYWYRQAAGRGLQLLFYSVGIGQISSEVPQNLSASRPQDRQFILSSKKLLLSDSGFYLCAGGRRGFDNGYTFGSGTRLTVV.

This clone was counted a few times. DNA for the CDR3: TGTGCCTGGAGTGTAGGCGTACGCTCCGAAAAACTGTTTTTT. Translating gives CAWSVGVRSEKLFF. The chain carries TRBV30 and TRBJ1-4; no clear D gene. In germline, CDR1 is GTSNPN, CDR2 SVGIG (reference sequence). Trimming stripped 0 bases from V and 8 bases from J, with 13 bases between. The CDR3 totals 14 residues.

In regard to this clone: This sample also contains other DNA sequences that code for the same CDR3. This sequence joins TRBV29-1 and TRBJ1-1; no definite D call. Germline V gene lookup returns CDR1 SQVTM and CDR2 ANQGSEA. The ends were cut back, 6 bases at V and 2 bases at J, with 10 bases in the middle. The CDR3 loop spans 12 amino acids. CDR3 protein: CSVVRGNTEAFF. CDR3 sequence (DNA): TGCAGCGTGGTTCGCGGCAACACTGAAGCTTTCTTT.

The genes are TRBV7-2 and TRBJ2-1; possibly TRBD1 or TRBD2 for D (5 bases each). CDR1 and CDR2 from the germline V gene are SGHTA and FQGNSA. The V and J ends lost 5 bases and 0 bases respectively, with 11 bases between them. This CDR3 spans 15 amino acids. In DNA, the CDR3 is TGTGCCAGCAGCCCAAGGGACGCCTCCTACAATGAGCAGTTCTTC. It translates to CASSPRDASYNEQFF.

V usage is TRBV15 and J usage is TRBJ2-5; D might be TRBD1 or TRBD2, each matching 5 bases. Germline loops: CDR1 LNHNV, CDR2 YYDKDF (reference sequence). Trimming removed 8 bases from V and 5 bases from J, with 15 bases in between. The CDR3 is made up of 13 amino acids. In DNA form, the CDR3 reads TGTGCCACCGGTCGGGGCATCGGGGAGACCCAGTACTTC. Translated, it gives CATGRGIGETQYF. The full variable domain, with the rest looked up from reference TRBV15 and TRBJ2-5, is DAMVIQNPRYQVTQFGKPVTLSCSQTLNHNVMYWYQQKSSQAPKLLFHYYDKDFNNEADTPDNFQSRRPNTSFCFLDIRSPGLGDTAMYLCATGRGIGETQYFGPGTRLLVL.

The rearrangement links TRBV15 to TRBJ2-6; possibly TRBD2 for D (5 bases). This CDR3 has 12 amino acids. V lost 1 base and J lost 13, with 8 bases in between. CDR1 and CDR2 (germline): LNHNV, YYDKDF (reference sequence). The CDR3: CATSRGGLVLTF. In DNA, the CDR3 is TGTGCCACCAGCAGAGGAGGACTTGTCCTGACTTTC.

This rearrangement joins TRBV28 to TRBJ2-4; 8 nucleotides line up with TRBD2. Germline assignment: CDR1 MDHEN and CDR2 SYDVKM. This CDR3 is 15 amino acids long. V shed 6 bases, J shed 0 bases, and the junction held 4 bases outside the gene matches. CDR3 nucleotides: TGTGCCAGCAGAGGTAGCGGGGTAGCCAAAAACATTCAGTACTTC. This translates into CASRGSGVAKNIQYF.

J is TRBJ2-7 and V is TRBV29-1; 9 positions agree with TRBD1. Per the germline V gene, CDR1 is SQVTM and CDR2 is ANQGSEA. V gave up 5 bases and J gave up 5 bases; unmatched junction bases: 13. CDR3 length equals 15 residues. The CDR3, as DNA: TGCAGCGTTCTAATACAGGACAGGGGCTTCGACGAGCAGTACTTC. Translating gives CSVLIQDRGFDEQYF.

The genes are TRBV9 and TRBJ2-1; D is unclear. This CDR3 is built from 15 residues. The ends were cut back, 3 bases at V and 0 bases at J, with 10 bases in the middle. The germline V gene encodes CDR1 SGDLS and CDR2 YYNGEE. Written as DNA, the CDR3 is TGTGCCAGCAGCGAGAGTCCTTTCTCCTACAATGAGCAGTTCTTC. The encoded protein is CASSESPFSYNEQFF.

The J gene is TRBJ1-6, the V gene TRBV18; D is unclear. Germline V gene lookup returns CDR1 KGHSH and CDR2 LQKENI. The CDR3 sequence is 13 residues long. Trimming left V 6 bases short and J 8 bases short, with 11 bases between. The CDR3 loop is CASSADGDSPLHF. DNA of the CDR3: TGTGCCAGCTCGGCCGACGGGGATTCACCCCTCCACTTT.

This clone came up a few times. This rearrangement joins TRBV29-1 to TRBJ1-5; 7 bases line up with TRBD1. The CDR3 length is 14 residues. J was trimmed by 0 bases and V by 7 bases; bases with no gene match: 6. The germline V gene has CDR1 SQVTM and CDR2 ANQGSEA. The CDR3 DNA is TGCAGCGCCTCGGGACAGTATAGCAATCAGCCCCAGCATTTT. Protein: CSASGQYSNQPQHF.

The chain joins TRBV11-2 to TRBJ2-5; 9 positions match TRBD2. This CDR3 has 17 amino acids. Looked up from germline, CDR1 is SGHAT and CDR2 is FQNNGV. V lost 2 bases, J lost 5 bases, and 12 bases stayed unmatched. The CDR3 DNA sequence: TGTGCCAGCAGCTTACATTCTGGCGGGAGGGCCCGGGAGACCCAGTACTTC. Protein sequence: CASSLHSGGRARETQYF.

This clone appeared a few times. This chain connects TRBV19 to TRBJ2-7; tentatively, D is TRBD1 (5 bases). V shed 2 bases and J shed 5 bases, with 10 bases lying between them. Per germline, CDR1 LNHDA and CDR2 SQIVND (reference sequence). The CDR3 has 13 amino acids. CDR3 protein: CASSINRQNEQYF. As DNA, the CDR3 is TGTGCCAGTAGTATAAACAGGCAGAACGAGCAGTACTTC.

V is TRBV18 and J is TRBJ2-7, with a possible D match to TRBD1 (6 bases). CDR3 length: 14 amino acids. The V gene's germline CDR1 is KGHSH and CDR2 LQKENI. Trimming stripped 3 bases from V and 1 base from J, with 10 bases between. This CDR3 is CASSPTDSSYEQYF. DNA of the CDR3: TGTGCCAGCTCACCTACGGACAGTTCCTACGAGCAGTACTTC.

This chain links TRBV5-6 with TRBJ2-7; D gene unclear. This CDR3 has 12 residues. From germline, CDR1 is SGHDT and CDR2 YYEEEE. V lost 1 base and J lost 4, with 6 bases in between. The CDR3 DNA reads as TGTGCCAGCAGCTTGAGGCATTACGAGCAGTACTTC. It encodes CASSLRHYEQYF.

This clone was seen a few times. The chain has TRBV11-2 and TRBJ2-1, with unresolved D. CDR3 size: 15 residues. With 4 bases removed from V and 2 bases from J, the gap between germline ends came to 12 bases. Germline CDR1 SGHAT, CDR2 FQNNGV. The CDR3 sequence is CASSSRLEPYNEQFF. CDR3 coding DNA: TGTGCCAGCAGCTCTCGGTTGGAACCCTACAATGAGCAGTTCTTC. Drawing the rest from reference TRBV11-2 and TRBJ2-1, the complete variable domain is EAGVAQSPRYKIIEKRQSVAFWCNPISGHATLYWYQQILGQGPKLLIQFQNNGVVDDSQLPKDRFSAERLKGVDSTLKIQPAKLEDSAVYLCASSSRLEPYNEQFFGPGTRLTVL.

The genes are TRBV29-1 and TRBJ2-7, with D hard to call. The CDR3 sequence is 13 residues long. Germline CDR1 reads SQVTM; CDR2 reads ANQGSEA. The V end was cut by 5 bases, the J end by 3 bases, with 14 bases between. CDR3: CSVRTIYGYEQYF. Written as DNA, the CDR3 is TGCAGCGTTAGAACCATCTATGGCTACGAGCAGTACTTC.

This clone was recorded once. The CDR3 nucleotides read TGCAGCGTTCGTCGGTCTGTACCTGAAAGCTCTGGAAACACCATATATTTT. Translation gives CSVRRSVPESSGNTIYF. V gene TRBV29-1 combines with J gene TRBJ1-3, with D unresolved. The germline V gene has CDR1 SQVTM and CDR2 ANQGSEA. V lost 5 bases to trimming and J lost 0 bases, with 20 bases between them. There are 17 residues in the CDR3. The entire variable domain, with the rest obtained from reference TRBV29-1 and TRBJ1-3, is as follows: SAVISQKPSRDICQRGTSLTIQCQVDSQVTMMFWYRQQPGQSLTLIATANQGSEATYESGFVIDKFPISRPNLTFSTLTVSNMSPEDSSIYLCSVRRSVPESSGNTIYFGEGSWLTVV.

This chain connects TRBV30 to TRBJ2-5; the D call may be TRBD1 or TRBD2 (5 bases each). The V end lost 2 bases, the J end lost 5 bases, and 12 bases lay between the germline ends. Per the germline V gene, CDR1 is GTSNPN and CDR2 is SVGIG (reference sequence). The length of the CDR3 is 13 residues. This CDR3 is CAWSLQERETQYF. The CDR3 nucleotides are TGTGCCTGGAGTTTACAGGAGCGGGAGACCCAGTACTTC.

CDR3 in amino acids: CASSPKSSGANVLTF. CDR3 coding DNA: TGTGCCAGCTCACCAAAGTCCTCTGGGGCCAACGTCCTGACTTTC. This sequence joins TRBV18 and TRBJ2-6; D unclear. V shed 2 bases and J shed 0 bases, with 5 bases lying between them. Germline V lookup: CDR1 KGHSH, CDR2 LQKENI. The CDR3 runs to 15 residues.